The 18 T cell receptor beta chains below come from one sample, sequenced in a study of blood T cell repertoires in COVID-19. Generated by immunoSEQ multiplex PCR, the TCRdb table keeps only in-frame clones and is missing some. The sample gives about 160,000 clones, 70% to 85% of which show up once; about 6.9% is in the top ten. The sample consisted of peripheral blood. The receptors here all came from a man older than 75 with COVID-19, enrolled during active disease.

This rearrangement joins TRBV24-1 to TRBJ2-5; D is possibly TRBD1 (6 bases). V was shortened by 3 bases and J by 4 bases, with 14 bases between the two germline ends. Germline-derived CDR1 and CDR2 are KGHDR and SFDVKD. This CDR3 region has 15 residues. The CDR3 nucleotides read TGTGCCACCAGTGATACAGGGACAACCGTAGAGACCCAGTACTTC. Translation: CATSDTGTTVETQYF.

The rearrangement joins TRBV19 to TRBJ2-1; 9 bases are a match to TRBD1. Germline V gives CDR1 LNHDA, CDR2 SQIVND (reference sequence). The CDR3 is 16 residues long. With V trimmed by 3 bases and J by 7 bases, 10 bases remained unmatched. CDR3 DNA sequence: TGTGCCAGTAGTATCTACAGGGGGCGAGGACAGAATGAGCAGTTCTTC. Its translation: CASSIYRGRGQNEQFF.

The chain is built from TRBV9 and TRBJ2-7; 7 bases map to TRBD1. The CDR3 runs to 15 residues. Germline V gene lookup returns CDR1 SGDLS and CDR2 YYNGEE. V lost 0 bases and J lost 2; bases outside the gene matches: 5. The CDR3 DNA reads as TGTGCCAGCAGCGTAGGTTGGACAGGAACCTACGAGCAGTACTTC. Protein: CASSVGWTGTYEQYF.

The table lists this clone with a few counts. The J gene is TRBJ1-4, the V gene TRBV5-1; perhaps TRBD1 as D (6 bases). Germline lookup yields CDR1 SGHRS and CDR2 YFSETQ. There are 15 residues in the CDR3. Trimming shortened V by 4 bases and J by 6 bases, and 16 bases separated the two germline ends. The CDR3 here is CASSPGTLGDEKLFF. The DNA of the CDR3 is TGCGCCAGCAGCCCCGGGACACTTGGGGATGAAAAACTGTTTTTT.

This clone was seen once. The chain links TRBV27 to TRBJ2-3; the match to TRBD2 covers 13 bases. The CDR3 totals 21 residues. V dropped 5 bases and J dropped 0; count of bases not matched to a gene: 17. Germline V lookup: CDR1 MNHEY, CDR2 SMNVEV (reference sequence). The CDR3 region is CASSPRLAGGPVLFSTDTQYF. As DNA, the CDR3 is TGTGCCAGCAGTCCACGACTAGCGGGGGGCCCCGTTCTATTTAGCACAGATACGCAGTATTTT.

The chain combines TRBV3-1 (or the pseudogene TRBV3-2) with TRBJ1-4; no firm D call. Germline assignment: CDR1 LGHDT and CDR2 YNNKEL (reference sequence). Deletions cut 6 bases from V and 6 bases from J, with 8 bases between. This CDR3 is 12 amino acids long. The CDR3 sequence: CASSILDEKLFF. CDR3 coding DNA: TGTGCCAGCAGTATACTAGATGAAAAACTGTTTTTT.

This clone is a singleton in its sample. The rearrangement joins TRBV7-3 to TRBJ1-2, with D possibly matching TRBD1 (5 bases). This CDR3 is built from 14 residues. The V end was cut by 6 bases, the J end by 5 bases, with 16 bases between. Germline CDR1 SGHTA, CDR2 FQGTGA. The CDR3 region has the DNA TGTGCCAGCAGTCAGGGCTCCGCAGGGTATGGCTACACCTTC. This translates into CASSQGSAGYGYTF.

The CDR3 spells CASSPGLRRYNEQFF. CDR3 in DNA: TGTGCCAGCAGCCCAGGGCTCCGAAGGTACAATGAGCAGTTCTTC. The V and J genes are TRBV9 and TRBJ2-1, with D perhaps TRBD1 (5 bases). The CDR3 sequence is 15 residues long. Trimming took 4 bases from V and 4 from J, leaving 15 bases between them. Germline values: CDR1 SGDLS, CDR2 YYNGEE.

The V and J genes are TRBV5-5 and TRBJ1-2; 9 bases are a match to TRBD1. The CDR3 has 16 residues. Germline V gene data show CDR1 as SGHKS and CDR2 as YYEKEE (reference sequence). V lost 3 bases and J lost 3; bases outside the gene matches: 9. As DNA, the CDR3 is TGTGCCAGCAGCTCGGACGGGACAGGGAGATACTATGGCTACACCTTC. It yields the protein CASSSDGTGRYYGYTF.

The chain employs TRBV2 and TRBJ2-3; 9 bases agree with TRBD1. This CDR3 is 14 amino acids long. In germline, CDR1 is SNHLY, CDR2 FYNNEI. The V gene end was trimmed by 7 bases and the J gene end by 2 bases; junction bases not matched to a gene: 4. The DNA for the CDR3 is TGTGCCAGCAAGGACAGGGGTAACACAGATACGCAGTATTTT. Translation: CASKDRGNTDTQYF.

This chain links TRBV6-5 with TRBJ2-1; 8 nucleotides match TRBD2. Trimming cost V 6 bases and J 8 bases; bases outside gene matches: 9. Germline CDR1 and CDR2: MNHEY and SVGAGI. The CDR3 spans 14 residues. CDR3 DNA: TGTGCCAGCAGGGCGGGGGGACCCCTCGATGAGCAGTTCTTC. Translation: CASRAGGPLDEQFF.

This chain joins TRBV18 and TRBJ2-2; D not certain. CDR1 and CDR2 from the germline V gene are KGHSH and LQKENI. V was clipped by 3 bases and J by 4 bases, with 12 bases between them. This CDR3 has 15 amino acids. CDR3 protein: CASSPPVQSTGELFF. CDR3 DNA sequence: TGTGCCAGCTCACCTCCAGTCCAGTCCACCGGGGAGCTGTTTTTT.

The genes are TRBV28 and TRBJ1-2; D might be TRBD1 (6 bases). V lost 5 bases and J lost 2, with 18 bases in between. The CDR3 has 16 amino acids. Germline CDR1 is MDHEN and CDR2 is SYDVKM. The CDR3 DNA is TGTGCCAGCAGTCCCACCCAGGGGCTTGTGAACTATGGCTACACCTTC. Its protein product is CASSPTQGLVNYGYTF.

J is TRBJ1-4 and V is TRBV5-4; D uncertain. The ends were cut back, 3 bases at V and 3 bases at J, with 12 bases in the middle. CDR3 length: 15 residues. Germline CDR1 SGHNT, CDR2 YYREEE (reference sequence). CDR3 in DNA: TGTGCCAGCAGCTCCTCGAGGGAGTCTAATGAAAAACTGTTTTTT. Its protein is CASSSSRESNEKLFF.

V is TRBV19 and J is TRBJ1-6; maybe TRBD1 (5 bases). The length of the CDR3 is 15 residues. V lost 5 bases and J lost 7, with 15 bases in between. Germline V gene sequence: CDR1 LNHDA, CDR2 SQIVND (reference sequence). CDR3 amino acids: CASSGRGSINSPLHF. CDR3 DNA: TGTGCCAGTAGTGGGAGGGGATCGATCAATTCACCCCTCCACTTT.

The chain uses TRBV25-1 and TRBJ2-7; the D gene is possibly TRBD1 (5 bases). With 3 bases removed from V and 2 bases from J, the gap between germline ends came to 11 bases. CDR1 and CDR2 (germline): MGHDK, SYGVNS. This CDR3 region has 14 residues. CDR3 nucleotide sequence: TGTGCCAGCAGTGACCCGACAGCTACCTACGAGCAGTACTTC. Amino acid sequence: CASSDPTATYEQYF.

CDR3 sequence (DNA): TGTGCCAGCAGCCGCAACAGGGTCCAAGAGACCCAGTACTTC. Translating it yields CASSRNRVQETQYF. This chain uses TRBV28 with TRBJ2-5; weak D call: TRBD1 (6 bases). V lost 6 bases and J 1 base, leaving 12 bases between the germline ends. The germline CDR1 and CDR2 sequences are MDHEN and SYDVKM. The CDR3 has 14 amino acids.

This chain uses TRBV27 with TRBJ2-5; TRBD1 matches at 7 bases. After removal of 1 base from V and 7 bases from J, the junction contained 6 bases not matched to a gene. Germline-derived CDR1 and CDR2 are MNHEY and SMNVEV (reference sequence). This CDR3 region has 14 residues. As DNA, the CDR3 is TGTGCCAGCAGTTTATTGGACAGGCTAGGGACCCAGTACTTC. It is translated as CASSLLDRLGTQYF.